This T cell receptor beta chain was found in a study of patients and donors after allogeneic stem cell transplantation. V was shortened by 6 bases and J by 1 base, with 15 bases between the two germline ends. This CDR3 is 15 amino acids long. Many counts were recorded for this clonotype. TCRdb itself ran the RT-PCR reads through MiXCR, one entry per CDR3 protein. The table shows some 960,000 distinct CDR3 sequences, with more than 15% occurring only once. Sequencing input: blood, either unsorted or a sorted T cell fraction (not recorded which). The TCR comes from a human donor who was either an allogeneic HSCT recipient or a stem cell or donor lymphocyte infusion donor (not recorded which). It is not recorded whose cells these are; they may come from a transplant donor. The chain carries TRBV12-3 or TRBV12-4 and TRBJ1-1; D perhaps matches TRBD1 (5 bases). The CDR3 coding sequence is TGTGCCAGCAGCCCCTACCAGGGTGAGAACACTGAAGCTTTCTTT. Translating gives CASSPYQGENTEAFF.